The clone carrying this TCR beta chain appeared many times. Antigen unknown. The V gene lost 2 bases and the J gene lost 6 bases, with 13 bases spanning the gap. Germline lookup yields CDR1 SGHRS and CDR2 YFSETQ. The CDR3 contains 14 residues. Using a J-beta primer mix together with a sample-barcoded 5' primer, a second PCR was run for roughly 6 to 11 cycles. TCRdb re-called the 5' RACE reads through MiXCR, storing one row per CDR3 protein. The repertoire includes some 1.5 million distinct CDR3 sequences, roughly 30% of them detected once, and less than 9.5% sits in the top ten. This sample was included in a study of blood T cells in healthy people across ages. Study context: When template switching was applied, about one barcoded beta molecule was captured per two T cells. Notes on the study in general: Long-lived donors carried more naive CD4+ cells and greater diversity than aged donors.

V usage is TRBV5-1 and J usage is TRBJ2-3, with a possible D match to TRBD2 (5 bases). The TCR sequence derives from a woman in her 30s in good health. The specimen sequenced was blood. DNA of the CDR3: TGCGCCAGCAGCTTAGAGGGAGTCGGGGATACGCAGTATTTT. The encoded protein is CASSLEGVGDTQYF. Looking up the rest from reference TRBV5-1 and TRBJ2-3 gives the full variable domain: KAGVTQTPRYLIKTRGQQVTLSCSPISGHRSVSWYQQTPGQGLQFLFEYFSETQRNKGNFPGRFSGRQFSNSRSEMNVSTLELGDSALYLCASSLEGVGDTQYFGPGTRLTVL.